Below, 29 T cell receptor beta chains from the same sample are listed, as sequenced in a study of Graves' ophthalmopathy and Graves' hyperthyroidism. Amplified material comprised TCR beta CDR3 regions derived from RNA transcripts. First-round RT-PCR employed HTBI primers, with a second-round multiplex PCR after it. TCRdb independently ran MiXCR on the multiplex PCR reads; one entry per CDR3 protein. The sample lists more than 300,000 distinct CDR3 sequences, 15% occurring once. The sequenced sample consisted of peripheral blood. The receptors here all came from a woman younger than 30 with stable Graves' hyperthyroidism.

This clonotype was seen at least ten times. The rearrangement joins TRBV20-1 to TRBJ2-7; either TRBD1 or TRBD2 may fit D (5 bases each). Germline CDR1 and CDR2: DFQATT and SNEGSKA (reference sequence). The CDR3 spans 12 residues. V was shortened by 5 bases and J by 3 bases, with 11 bases between the two germline ends. The CDR3 spells CSAFSGSYEQYF. The CDR3 DNA follows: TGCAGTGCTTTCTCAGGGAGCTACGAGCAGTACTTC.

This clonotype was recorded at least ten times. The chain couples TRBV19 to TRBJ2-7, with D possibly being TRBD2 (5 bases). V lost 4 bases, J lost 4 bases, and 11 bases lay in between. Germline V CDR1 and CDR2: LNHDA, SQIVND (reference sequence). This CDR3 is built from 13 residues. The CDR3 DNA reads TGTGCCAGTAGTAACTACGAGGGATACGAGCAGTACTTC. Translated, it gives CASSNYEGYEQYF. The full variable domain, with the rest looked up from reference TRBV19 and TRBJ2-7, is DGGITQSPKYLFRKEGQNVTLSCEQNLNHDAMYWYRQDPGQGLRLIYYSQIVNDFQKGDIAEGYSVSREKKESFPLTVTSAQKNPTAFYLCASSNYEGYEQYFGPGTRLTVT.

Many counts were recorded for this clonotype. The rearrangement uses TRBV13 and TRBJ2-7; 14 bases map to TRBD2. The length of the CDR3 is 18 residues. Germline V gene data show CDR1 as PRHDT and CDR2 as FYEKMQ (reference sequence). The junction had 11 bases not matched to a gene; V was cut back by 1 base and J by 6 bases. CDR3 in DNA: TGTGCCAGCAGCTTAGCGGGACTAGCGGGGGTACAGAGGGGCGAGCAGTACTTC. Translation gives CASSLAGLAGVQRGEQYF.

This clonotype was seen at least ten times. This chain joins TRBV20-1 and TRBJ2-5; the match to TRBD2 covers 8 bases. V was clipped by 0 bases and J by 4 bases; unmatched bases: 7. The germline V gene encodes CDR1 DFQATT and CDR2 SNEGSKA (reference sequence). The CDR3 covers 15 residues. The CDR3 spells CSARDPLRGAETQYF. CDR3 bases: TGCAGTGCTAGAGATCCGTTGCGGGGGGCAGAGACCCAGTACTTC.

A few counts support this clonotype. CDR3 nucleotide sequence: TGCGCCAGCAGCCAAAGGGTGGGACTAGCTGTGACCCAGTACTTC. Protein product: CASSQRVGLAVTQYF. The V and J genes are TRBV4-1 and TRBJ2-5, with 9 bases aligning to TRBD2. The CDR3 extends over 15 amino acids. The V and J ends lost 2 bases and 7 bases, in that order; junction bases with no gene match: 8. Germline CDR1 reads MGHRA; CDR2 reads YSYEKL.

In this sample, this clonotype turned up once. The chain has TRBV5-1 and TRBJ2-5; either TRBD1 or TRBD2 may fit D (5 bases each). V lost 4 bases, J lost 5 bases, and 15 bases lay in between. Germline loops: CDR1 SGHRS, CDR2 YFSETQ. The CDR3 has 14 amino acids. CDR3 protein: CASSGGSEGETQYF. The CDR3 coding sequence is TGCGCCAGCAGCGGCGGTTCCGAGGGGGAGACCCAGTACTTC.

This clonotype was seen ten or more times. The chain couples TRBV13 to TRBJ1-2; D is uncertain. This CDR3 is built from 15 residues. Germline lookup yields CDR1 PRHDT and CDR2 FYEKMQ (reference sequence). Trimming pared 0 bases from V and 2 bases from J, leaving 10 bases between. CDR3 in DNA: TGTGCCAGCAGCTTAGGGGGCGGCCGGAACTATGGCTACACCTTC. Translation: CASSLGGGRNYGYTF.

The J gene is TRBJ1-6, the V gene TRBV27, with 7 nucleotides matching TRBD1. Germline V CDR1 and CDR2: MNHEY, SMNVEV (reference sequence). V lost 4 bases and J lost 7; bases outside the gene matches: 4. This CDR3 contains 14 residues. In nucleotides, the CDR3 is TGTGCCAGCAGTTATAGACAGGGCAATTCACCCCTCCACTTT. Amino acid sequence: CASSYRQGNSPLHF.

Here the CDR3 reads CASSSTVYQETQYF. The DNA of the CDR3 is TGTGCCAGCAGCTCGACAGTGTACCAAGAGACCCAGTACTTC. V is TRBV11-2 and J is TRBJ2-5; weak D call: TRBD1 (5 bases). The length of the CDR3 is 14 residues. The germline V gene encodes CDR1 SGHAT and CDR2 FQNNGV. The V gene lost 4 bases and the J gene lost 0 bases, with 9 bases spanning the gap.

At least ten counts were recorded for this clonotype. The CDR3 loop reads CASTVQGNSPLHF. In nucleotides, the CDR3 is TGTGCCAGCACCGTACAGGGAAATTCACCCCTCCACTTT. The chain employs TRBV12-3 or TRBV12-4 and TRBJ1-6; D possibly corresponds to TRBD1 (6 bases). The CDR3 length is 13 residues. Trimming took off 7 bases at V and 7 bases at J, with 11 bases between the two ends.

This clonotype was counted many times. The V and J genes are TRBV14 and TRBJ1-1, with 7 bases identical to TRBD1. Per germline, CDR1 SGHDN and CDR2 FVKESK. This CDR3 comprises 14 residues. V gave up 6 bases and J gave up 1 base; unmatched junction bases: 5. The CDR3 DNA reads TGTGCCAGCAGGCACAGGGGACAGAACACTGAAGCTTTCTTT. Protein: CASRHRGQNTEAFF.

About this clonotype itself: A much larger clone differs from this one at a single base, so this may be a read error. This sequence joins TRBV5-1 and TRBJ1-2; D gene unclear. The germline CDR1 and CDR2 sequences are SGHRS and YFSETQ. The CDR3 is made up of 16 amino acids. The V and J ends lost 0 bases and 1 base respectively, with 13 bases between them. DNA of the CDR3: TGCGCCAGCAGCTTGGTCGGGCAGGAAAGTAACTATGGCTACACCTTC. This sequence encodes CASSLVGQESNYGYTF. The whole variable domain, remainder taken from reference TRBV5-1 and TRBJ1-2, is KAGVTQTPRYLIKTRGQQVTLSCSPISGHRSVSWYQQTPGQGLQFLFEYFSETQRNKGNFPGRFSGRQFSNSRSEMNVSTLELGDSALYLCASSLVGQESNYGYTFGSGTRLTVV.

This clonotype was recorded many times. For the CDR3, the DNA is TGTGCCAGCAGTCAACAGGGAGGAAGCAATCAGCCCCAGCATTTT. The encoded protein is CASSQQGGSNQPQHF. The chain has TRBV6-1 and TRBJ1-5; TRBD1 is a possible D gene (6 bases). Trimming pared 5 bases from V and 1 base from J, leaving 12 bases between. CDR1 MNHNS and CDR2 SASEGT come from the germline V gene. CDR3 length equals 15 residues.

This clonotype was observed at least ten times. This rearrangement joins TRBV5-6 to TRBJ2-7; D is undetermined. V dropped 4 bases and J dropped 4 bases, with 6 bases sitting between them. CDR1 is SGHDT and CDR2 is YYEEEE in the germline V gene. The CDR3 sequence is 11 residues long. The CDR3 sequence: CASSAQYEQYF. The DNA of the CDR3 is TGTGCCAGCAGCGCCCAATACGAGCAGTACTTC.

This clonotype was detected ten times or more. V gene TRBV6-2 or TRBV6-3 combines with J gene TRBJ1-5; tentatively, D is TRBD1 (6 bases). Trimming took off 6 bases at V and 3 bases at J, with 15 bases between the two ends. The CDR3 has 15 residues. Germline V gene lookup returns CDR1 MNHEY and CDR2 SVGEGT. The CDR3 nucleotides are TGTGCCAGCAGAGCTATCGACAGGCCCAATCAGCCCCAGCATTTT. As protein: CASRAIDRPNQPQHF.

The chain carries TRBV18 and TRBJ2-7; the D gene is possibly TRBD2 (6 bases). The CDR3 totals 14 residues. Per the germline V gene, CDR1 is KGHSH and CDR2 is LQKENI. V gave up 0 bases and J gave up 7 bases, with 13 bases separating them. CDR3 sequence: CASSPPARAGEQYF. CDR3 nucleotides: TGTGCCAGCTCACCACCTGCGAGGGCGGGGGAGCAGTACTTC. Looking up the rest from reference TRBV18 and TRBJ2-7 gives the full variable domain: NAGVMQNPRHLVRRRGQEARLRCSPMKGHSHVYWYRQLPEEGLKFMVYLQKENIIDESGMPKERFSAEFPKEGPSILRIQQVVRGDSAAYFCASSPPARAGEQYFGPGTRLTVT.

This clonotype was recorded many times. The V and J genes are TRBV6-2 or TRBV6-3 and TRBJ1-1; possible D gene TRBD1, 6 bases. V was pared by 2 bases and J by 0 bases, with 19 bases between. The CDR3 has 18 residues. The V gene's germline CDR1 is MNHEY and CDR2 SVGEGT. CDR3 bases: TGTGCCAGCAGTTACCGCATAATTTTTGGGGGGCTGAACACTGAAGCTTTCTTT. Encoded protein: CASSYRIIFGGLNTEAFF.

Ten or more counts support this clonotype. The chain is built from TRBV7-8 and TRBJ2-5; D ambiguous. This CDR3 contains 13 residues. Germline V lookup: CDR1 SGHVS, CDR2 FQNEAQ. The V and J ends lost 2 bases and 5 bases respectively, with 9 bases between them. The CDR3 nucleotides read TGTGCCAGCAGCTTATCATTAGGGGAGACCCAGTACTTC. Translation: CASSLSLGETQYF. Using reference TRBV7-8 and TRBJ2-5 for the parts outside the CDR3, the full variable domain is GAGVSQSPRYKVAKRGQDVALRCDPISGHVSLFWYQQALGQGPEFLTYFQNEAQLDKSGLPSDRFFAERPEGSVSTLKIQRTQQEDSAVYLCASSLSLGETQYFGPGTRLLVL.

This clonotype has ten or more counts. As DNA, the CDR3 is TGTGCCAGCAGCCCGACCCCCCTAGGATCGGCTGGGGCCAACGTCCTGACTTTC. Its protein product is CASSPTPLGSAGANVLTF. This chain uses TRBV12-3 or TRBV12-4 with TRBJ2-6; D ambiguous. This CDR3 comprises 18 residues. V dropped 6 bases and J dropped 2 bases, with 20 bases sitting between them.

V is TRBV7-3 and J is TRBJ2-7; the D gene is possibly TRBD2 (5 bases). Germline CDR1 SGHTA, CDR2 FQGTGA. Between the trimmed V and J ends, which lost 2 bases and 0 bases, there was a span of 11 bases. This CDR3 contains 15 residues. The CDR3 coding sequence is TGTGCCAGCAGCTTATTCCTAGGGAGCTCCTACGAGCAGTACTTC. Encoded protein: CASSLFLGSSYEQYF.

This clonotype was detected many times. This sequence joins TRBV12-3 or TRBV12-4 and TRBJ1-2; D remains ambiguous. V dropped 3 bases and J dropped 2 bases, with 10 bases sitting between them. The CDR3 is made up of 14 amino acids. In DNA form, the CDR3 reads TGTGCCAGCAGTTTCGGCGGAGCAAACTATGGCTACACCTTC. Translating it yields CASSFGGANYGYTF.

This clonotype was detected only a few times. This may stem from a read error, because a much larger clone lies one nucleotide away. The chain has TRBV19 and TRBJ1-1, with 8 bases matching TRBD1. Germline trimming cut 9 bases from V and 6 bases from J; bases unmatched to any gene: 6. Germline V CDR1 and CDR2: LNHDA, SQIVND (reference sequence). The length of the CDR3 is 12 residues. CDR3 nucleotide sequence: TGTGCCAGCGACAGGGGAGGCTCTGAAGCTTTCTTT. Translating it yields CASDRGGSEAFF.

V gene TRBV4-2 combines with J gene TRBJ2-5, with 14 positions matching TRBD2. The CDR3 length is 16 residues. Per the germline V gene, CDR1 is LGHNA and CDR2 is YNFKEQ. V lost 3 bases, J lost 4 bases, and 4 bases stayed unmatched. CDR3 protein: CASSQGLAGEGETQYF. The CDR3 DNA reads as TGTGCCAGCAGCCAGGGACTAGCGGGGGAGGGAGAGACCCAGTACTTC.

This clonotype was counted many times. J is TRBJ1-2 and V is TRBV5-6; D gene ambiguous. This CDR3 is 12 amino acids long. Germline V gives CDR1 SGHDT, CDR2 YYEEEE. V lost 6 bases and J 3 bases, leaving 9 bases between the germline ends. CDR3 in amino acids: CASTTRDYGYTF. The CDR3 bases are TGTGCCAGCACAACTCGGGACTATGGCTACACCTTC.

This clonotype has ten or more counts. The chain uses TRBV19 and TRBJ1-6; a weak D match, TRBD1 (5 bases). The CDR3 has 17 residues. Trimming took 6 bases from V and 5 from J, leaving 20 bases between them. Germline-derived CDR1 and CDR2 are LNHDA and SQIVND (reference sequence). The CDR3 region has the DNA TGTGCCAGTAGCTTATTTTCGGTACAGGCGGATAATTCACCCCTCCACTTT. Its protein is CASSLFSVQADNSPLHF.

This clonotype came up many times. The J gene is TRBJ1-2, the V gene TRBV7-8; TRBD1 matches at 11 bases. The V gene's germline CDR1 is SGHVS and CDR2 FQNEAQ. J was trimmed by 7 bases and V by 2 bases; bases with no gene match: 3. The CDR3 extends over 14 amino acids. The CDR3 sequence: CASSLTGTGGGYTF. In DNA, the CDR3 is TGTGCCAGCAGCTTAACCGGGACAGGGGGTGGCTACACCTTC.

The V call is TRBV6-5, the J call TRBJ1-6; D gene uncertain. With 7 bases removed from V and 0 bases from J, the gap between germline ends came to 16 bases. The CDR3 is 17 residues long. Germline assignment: CDR1 MNHEY and CDR2 SVGAGI. This chain's CDR3 is CASTSTWASSYNSPLHF. CDR3 nucleotide sequence: TGTGCCAGCACTTCAACCTGGGCGAGCTCCTATAATTCACCCCTCCACTTT.

The chain carries TRBV3-1 and TRBJ2-2, with unresolved D. The V gene's germline CDR1 is LGHDT and CDR2 YNNKEL (reference sequence). V dropped 2 bases and J dropped 3 bases, with 13 bases sitting between them. CDR3 length equals 16 residues. CDR3 residues: CASSQPTGRYTGELFF. Here the CDR3 DNA reads TGTGCCAGCAGCCAACCCACCGGGCGATACACCGGGGAGCTGTTTTTT.

This clonotype has a handful of counts. The rearrangement links TRBV5-1 to TRBJ2-2; TRBD1 matches 10 bases. The CDR3 sequence is 15 residues long. Losses at the gene ends were 4 bases for V and 4 bases for J; bases not matched to a gene: 4. The germline gives CDR1 SGHRS, CDR2 YFSETQ. CDR3 in DNA: TGCGCCAGCAGCCCCGGGACAGGGGTCACCGGGGAGCTGTTTTTT. Translated, it gives CASSPGTGVTGELFF.